This is a list of T cell receptor beta chains from one sample in a study of Ad26.COV2.S vaccination and SARS-CoV-2 variants. Libraries were prepared by immunoSEQ multiplex PCR; TCRdb keeps only in-frame clonotypes and omits some of them. Among 300,000 to 400,000 clones listed, approximately 86% were seen once. Sequences were derived from peripheral blood, sampled in a trial of Ad26.COV2.S vaccine versus placebo. Every receptor here comes from a person aged 18 to 65 who received the Ad26.COV2.S COVID-19 vaccine or a placebo. The conserved cysteine and the conserved F or W are not part of the CDR3 here. Fields, in order: CDR3 protein, clone size, V gene, J gene. Clone size is given for some rows only: seen once, a few or many times, or a class if the clone is expanded.

AITAPSHTDTQY	.	TRBV2	TRBJ2-3
ASSLTPLVNTGELF	.	TRBV11-2	TRBJ2-2
ASSQGGGRAAGELF	.	TRBV3-1/TRBV3-2	TRBJ2-2
AVGRTQAF	.	TRBV19	TRBJ1-1
ASSLSVENEQF	.	TRBV28	TRBJ2-1
ASSQDPGTGGSYGYT	.	TRBV4-3	TRBJ1-2
ASSGGLAGHNEQF	.	TRBV5-6	TRBJ2-1
ASRQGQSYEQY	.	TRBV19	TRBJ2-7
ASSLGQGGDEQY	.	TRBV5-4	TRBJ2-7
ASSYSQLSGNTIY	.	TRBV6-2/TRBV6-3	TRBJ1-3
ASSSGTSGAETQY	few	TRBV11-2	TRBJ2-5
ASSGPTGGGQPQH	many	TRBV28	TRBJ1-5
ASSLIGTALVDEQF	.	TRBV7-9	TRBJ2-1
ASLRVYNEQF	once	TRBV9	TRBJ2-1
ASSSEGANEQF	.	TRBV28	TRBJ2-1
ATSPSSNYGYT	.	TRBV24-1	TRBJ1-2